This T cell receptor beta chain came from a study of post-analysis software for immune sequencing data. The overall study: Patients with relapsing-remitting, secondary progressive and progressive-relapsing multiple sclerosis courses were all represented. Points from the study as a whole: Comparison with controls showed significantly lower normalized Chao1 diversity in multiple sclerosis patients. Samples made in the same batch grouped tightly together by F measure. Elevated frequency relative to controls characterized a handful of TRBV segments in patients, TRBV5-6, TRBV5-1 and TRBV20-1 among them.

Libraries were made from TCR beta cDNA, and they carried unique molecular identifiers. cDNA molecules numbering about half a million came from roughly 1 to 10 million T cells. TCRdb passed the PCR reads through MiXCR, listing each CDR3 protein once. The sample has over 250,000 distinct CDR3 sequences, just over 35% seen once; the top ten hold under 5.5%. The CDR3 spans 16 residues. Germline CDR1 and CDR2: KGHSH and LQKENI. J lost 2 bases, V lost 4 bases, and 8 bases had no gene match. This clonotype has a count of ten or more. The antigen is undetermined. The chain couples TRBV18 to TRBJ2-5, with 9 bases fitting TRBD2. This receptor was identified in a girl under 18 with multiple sclerosis. Sequencing used blood. In DNA, the CDR3 is TGTGCCAGCTCACTGTCTGGTAGCGGGAGACAAGAGACCCAGTACTTC. Translation: CASSLSGSGRQETQYF.